Listed here are 26 T cell receptor beta chains from one sample, sequenced in a study of cytomegalovirus exposure and HLA in healthy donors. PCR was performed using 60 Vbeta and 13 Jbeta primers. TCRdb keeps only in-frame clones here, not all; method: immunoSEQ multiplex PCR. The table has about 210,000 clones, about three quarters seen once. Sample: PBMCs. Receptor source: a male donor in good health and CMV-seronegative.

The chain is built from TRBV2 and TRBJ2-3; 15 bases are a match to TRBD2. The J segment lost 0 bases and the V segment lost 4 bases, leaving 5 bases of the junction unmatched. CDR1 SNHLY and CDR2 FYNNEI come from the germline V gene. The CDR3 sequence is 18 residues long. CDR3 region: CASSAGTSGRFSTDTQYF. CDR3 nucleotide sequence: TGTGCCAGCAGTGCCGGGACTAGCGGGAGGTTTAGCACAGATACGCAGTATTTT.

The chain links TRBV25-1 to TRBJ1-4; 8 positions match TRBD1. Germline lookup yields CDR1 MGHDK and CDR2 SYGVNS. V dropped 3 bases and J dropped 8; count of bases not matched to a gene: 8. The CDR3 sequence is 15 residues long. This CDR3 is CASSDPWTGNEKLFF. As DNA, the CDR3 is TGTGCCAGCAGTGACCCCTGGACAGGGAACGAAAAACTGTTTTTT. The full variable domain, completed using reference TRBV25-1 and TRBJ1-4, is EADIYQTPRYLVIGTGKKITLECSQTMGHDKMYWYQQDPGMELHLIHYSYGVNSTEKGDLSSESTVSRIRTEHFPLTLESARPSHTSQYLCASSDPWTGNEKLFFGSGTQLSVL.

The gene calls are TRBV7-2 and TRBJ2-1; perhaps TRBD2 as D (6 bases). The CDR3 spans 14 residues. Trimming stripped 5 bases from V and 6 bases from J, with 14 bases between. CDR1 is SGHTA and CDR2 is FQGNSA in the germline V gene. CDR3 region: CASSPSTSFNEQFF. CDR3 coding DNA: TGTGCCAGCAGCCCTTCAACTAGCTTCAATGAGCAGTTCTTC.

In this sample, this clone turned up a few times. The chain links TRBV9 to TRBJ1-1, with 10 nucleotides matching TRBD1. With 0 bases clipped from V and 4 bases from J, the junction kept 6 bases outside the gene matches. There are 16 residues in the CDR3. Germline CDR1 and CDR2: SGDLS and YYNGEE. The CDR3 region has the DNA TGTGCCAGCAGCGTAGGGGACAGGGGAATTGCCACTGAAGCTTTCTTT. Protein: CASSVGDRGIATEAFF.

This sequence joins TRBV27 and TRBJ2-7, with D possibly matching TRBD1 (5 bases). Trimming pared 2 bases from V and 0 bases from J, leaving 11 bases between. This CDR3 spans 15 amino acids. The germline CDR1 and CDR2 sequences are MNHEY and SMNVEV (reference sequence). The CDR3 region has the DNA TGTGCCAGCAGTTTAAGCAGGGCTCTCTCCTACGAGCAGTACTTC. It translates to CASSLSRALSYEQYF.

The chain recombines TRBV5-1 with TRBJ2-6; 7 nucleotides line up with TRBD1. The CDR3 loop spans 17 amino acids. Looked up from germline, CDR1 is SGHRS and CDR2 is YFSETQ. V shed 3 bases, J shed 0 bases, and the junction held 6 bases outside the gene matches. CDR3 sequence (DNA): TGCGCCAGCAGCTGGATGGGACAGAGCTCTGGGGCCAACGTCCTGACTTTC. Translation: CASSWMGQSSGANVLTF.

CDR3 loop: CASSLRLAGGPVGEQFF. CDR3 bases: TGTGCCAGCAGCTTAAGACTAGCGGGAGGGCCTGTAGGTGAGCAGTTCTTC. The chain has TRBV7-6 and TRBJ2-1; 14 bases fit TRBD2. The CDR3 is 17 residues long. The trim removed 2 bases at V and 9 bases at J, leaving 9 bases unmatched. Germline V gene lookup returns CDR1 SGHVS and CDR2 FNYEAQ.

The chain has TRBV5-5 and TRBJ2-5; 11 bases agree with TRBD2. CDR1 is SGHKS and CDR2 is YYEKEE in the germline V gene (reference sequence). V was pared by 0 bases and J by 2 bases, with 3 bases of the junction left unmatched. The CDR3 loop spans 16 amino acids. CDR3 bases: TGTGCCAGCAGCTTGGGGGTAGCGGGGGGGCAAGAGACCCAGTACTTC. Its protein product is CASSLGVAGGQETQYF. Filled out from reference TRBV5-5 and TRBJ2-5, the complete variable domain reads DAGVTQSPTHLIKTRGQQVTLRCSPISGHKSVSWYQQVLGQGPQFIFQYYEKEERGRGNFPDRFSARQFPNYSSELNVNALLLGDSALYLCASSLGVAGGQETQYFGPGTRLLVL.

This clone has a handful of counts. CDR3 protein: CASRSGYEQYF. Written as DNA, the CDR3 is TGTGCCAGCAGGAGCGGTTACGAGCAGTACTTC. The chain combines TRBV28 with TRBJ2-7, with D perhaps matching TRBD2 (5 bases). The germline CDR1 and CDR2 sequences are MDHEN and SYDVKM. The CDR3 contains 11 residues. Trimming removed 6 bases from V and 4 bases from J, with 7 bases in between. The whole variable domain, remainder taken from reference TRBV28 and TRBJ2-7, is DVKVTQSSRYLVKRTGEKVFLECVQDMDHENMFWYRQDPGLGLRLIYFSYDVKMKEKGDIPEGYSVSREKKERFSLILESASTNQTSMYLCASRSGYEQYFGPGTRLTVT.

Concerning this clone itself: Germline and junction disagree at one end, which may indicate a read error. The V and J genes are TRBV7-7 and TRBJ1-1; no firm D call. Per the germline V gene, CDR1 is SSHAT and CDR2 is FNYEAQ (reference sequence). CDR3 length equals 13 residues. Here the CDR3 DNA reads TGTGCTAGCAGCCAAACAACGAACACTGAAGCTTTCTTT. Translating gives CASSQTTNTEAFF. Combining the CDR3 with reference TRBV7-7 and TRBJ1-1 gives the whole variable domain GAGVSQSPRYKVTKRGQDVTLRCDPISSHATLYWYQQALGQGPEFLTYFNYEAQPDKSGLPSDRFSAERPEGSISTLTIQRTEQRDSAMYRCASSQTTNTEAFFGQGTRLTVV.

The chain links TRBV2 to TRBJ1-4, with 8 positions matching TRBD1. Germline V gene sequence: CDR1 SNHLY, CDR2 FYNNEI. V dropped 5 bases and J dropped 3; count of bases not matched to a gene: 8. The CDR3 length is 16 residues. The CDR3 is CASSSLGQGPNEKLFF. In DNA, the CDR3 is TGTGCCAGCAGTAGCCTTGGACAGGGCCCTAATGAAAAACTGTTTTTT.

The gene calls are TRBV27 and TRBJ1-1, with a tentative D call TRBD1 (6 bases). This CDR3 contains 14 residues. Germline V gene data show CDR1 as MNHEY and CDR2 as SMNVEV (reference sequence). V lost 3 bases, J lost 4 bases, and 12 bases lay in between. Written as DNA, the CDR3 is TGTGCCAGCAGTTTGGGGGCTGTGGGCACTGAAGCTTTCTTT. Residues: CASSLGAVGTEAFF.

This chain uses TRBV5-1 with TRBJ1-6, with D possibly matching TRBD1 (5 bases). This CDR3 comprises 16 residues. Germline V gene sequence: CDR1 SGHRS, CDR2 YFSETQ. Trimming took off 3 bases at V and 9 bases at J, with 19 bases between the two ends. CDR3 sequence: CASSSGRIGGISPLHF. In nucleotides, the CDR3 is TGCGCCAGCAGCTCGGGGAGGATTGGGGGAATTTCACCCCTCCACTTT.

The chain links TRBV6-6 to TRBJ1-5, with D unresolved. V dropped 6 bases and J dropped 3 bases, with 15 bases sitting between them. This CDR3 comprises 15 residues. In germline, CDR1 is MNHNY, CDR2 SVGAGI (reference sequence). CDR3 protein: CASSLDGGSNQPQHF. DNA for the CDR3: TGTGCCAGCAGCCTGGACGGAGGGTCCAATCAGCCCCAGCATTTT.

This clone was recorded only once. The DNA of the CDR3 is TGCGCCAGCAGCCAAGTGGGGTTAGGAAAAAGAGGAAGGACAGGGGTCCACGAGCAGTACTTC. Translation: CASSQVGLGKRGRTGVHEQYF. The rearrangement uses TRBV4-1 and TRBJ2-7; 9 bases match TRBD1. From germline, CDR1 is MGHRA and CDR2 YSYEKL. The J segment lost 5 bases and the V segment lost 1 base, leaving 24 bases of the junction unmatched. The CDR3 length is 21 residues.

This chain joins TRBV27 and TRBJ2-1; D may be TRBD2 (5 bases). The CDR3 contains 15 residues. Looked up from germline, CDR1 is MNHEY and CDR2 is SMNVEV (reference sequence). Trimming left V 7 bases short and J 0 bases short, with 13 bases between. The CDR3 nucleotides are TGTGCCAGCAACGAGGGAAAAGGCTCCTACAATGAGCAGTTCTTC. Its translation: CASNEGKGSYNEQFF.

This clone has only one observation. The rearrangement uses TRBV7-9 and TRBJ1-2, with 7 bases fitting TRBD1. The V gene end was trimmed by 5 bases and the J gene end by 8 bases; junction bases not matched to a gene: 11. The CDR3 length is 14 residues. CDR1 is SEHNR and CDR2 is FQNEAQ in the germline V gene (reference sequence). The CDR3 sequence: CASSLLRGGEGYTF. CDR3 DNA: TGTGCCAGCAGCCTCCTTAGAGGGGGCGAAGGCTACACCTTC.

The chain has TRBV28 and TRBJ2-3; tentatively, D is TRBD2 (5 bases). The CDR3 length is 18 residues. Germline CDR1 reads MDHEN; CDR2 reads SYDVKM. Trimming left V 5 bases short and J 0 bases short, with 21 bases between. The CDR3 nucleotides are TGTGCCAGCAGTCCCTCCCGAGGGCTGTCCTATAGCACAGATACGCAGTATTTT. It specifies CASSPSRGLSYSTDTQYF.

V gene TRBV5-4 combines with J gene TRBJ2-4, with 10 positions matching TRBD2. Looked up from germline, CDR1 is SGHNT and CDR2 is YYREEE (reference sequence). There are 14 residues in the CDR3. J was trimmed by 8 bases and V by 3 bases; bases with no gene match: 5. The CDR3 nucleotides read TGTGCCAGCAGCTCAGCGGGGGGGGAGCACATTCAGTACTTC. It specifies CASSSAGGEHIQYF.

This clone appeared once. The chain is built from TRBV7-3 and TRBJ2-6; tentative D call: TRBD2 (6 bases). CDR3 length equals 15 residues. V lost 5 bases and J 4 bases, leaving 12 bases between the germline ends. CDR1 and CDR2 from the germline V gene are SGHTA and FQGTGA. In DNA, the CDR3 is TGTGCCAGCAGCCCTGGGGGGTACGGGGCCAACGTCCTGACTTTC. Protein sequence: CASSPGGYGANVLTF.

Details on this clone: The junction does not match germline at one end; this may be a read error. This chain joins TRBV7-7 and TRBJ2-2; D uncertain. Germline V CDR1 and CDR2: SSHAT, FNYEAQ (reference sequence). The CDR3 extends over 14 amino acids. For the CDR3, the DNA is TGTGCTAGCAGCCAAGACTTCAACACCGGGGAGCTGTTTTTT. This gives the protein CASSQDFNTGELFF.

The chain uses TRBV10-3 and TRBJ2-5; D not resolved. The J call could be wrong; TRBJ2-7 is a better fit for the DNA end. Per germline, CDR1 ENHRY and CDR2 SYGVKD. CDR3 length: 12 residues. CDR3 loop: CAITRLTYEQYF. The CDR3 DNA sequence: TGTGCCATCACGAGACTCACCTACGAGCAGTACTTC.

This chain links TRBV2 with TRBJ1-1, with D uncertain. The ends were cut back, 2 bases at V and 4 bases at J, with 14 bases in the middle. The germline V gene has CDR1 SNHLY and CDR2 FYNNEI. The CDR3 has 15 amino acids. The CDR3 sequence: CASSERGLEGTEAFF. CDR3 bases: TGTGCCAGCAGTGAACGCGGCCTCGAGGGCACTGAAGCTTTCTTT.

V and J are TRBV7-2 and TRBJ2-3; TRBD2 agrees at 9 bases. CDR3 length: 17 amino acids. V shed 7 bases and J 0 bases; nucleotides not matched to a gene: 11. The germline V gene encodes CDR1 SGHTA and CDR2 FQGNSA. In DNA form, the CDR3 reads TGTGCCAGCACCCGCGTGGCTAGCGGGGACAGCACAGATACGCAGTATTTT. It is translated as CASTRVASGDSTDTQYF.

This clone has a single count. This chain links TRBV18 with TRBJ2-5, with D possibly matching TRBD1 (5 bases). The CDR3 loop spans 16 amino acids. Germline CDR1 is KGHSH and CDR2 is LQKENI. Trimming left V 1 base short and J 0 bases short, with 12 bases between. The CDR3 sequence: CASSPQGAIYQETQYF. The CDR3 bases are TGTGCCAGCTCACCACAAGGGGCAATATACCAAGAGACCCAGTACTTC.

This sequence joins TRBV6-6 and TRBJ2-7; D possibly corresponds to TRBD1 (6 bases). Looked up from germline, CDR1 is MNHNY and CDR2 is SVGAGI (reference sequence). The ends were cut back, 5 bases at V and 0 bases at J, with 8 bases in the middle. CDR3 size: 13 residues. CDR3 DNA sequence: TGTGCCAGCAGTCCACAGGGCTCCTACGAGCAGTACTTC. Translating gives CASSPQGSYEQYF.